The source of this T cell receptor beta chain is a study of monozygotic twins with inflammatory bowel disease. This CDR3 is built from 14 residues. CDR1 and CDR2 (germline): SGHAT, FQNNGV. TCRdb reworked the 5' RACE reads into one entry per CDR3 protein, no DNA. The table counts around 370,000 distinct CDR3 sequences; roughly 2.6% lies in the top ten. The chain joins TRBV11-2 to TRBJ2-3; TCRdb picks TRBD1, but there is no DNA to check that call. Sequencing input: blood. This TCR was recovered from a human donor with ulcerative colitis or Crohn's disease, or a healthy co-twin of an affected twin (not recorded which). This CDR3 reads CASSSNPTGDTQYF.